This T cell receptor (beta chain) was captured in a study of shared clonotypes between healthy human individuals. Looked up from germline, CDR1 is MNHEY and CDR2 is SVGAGI. V gave up 6 bases and J gave up 4 bases, with 15 bases separating them. The CDR3 consists of 14 residues. Study-wide points: For naive CD4 cells, around 5.1% of clonotypes were shared across a handful of donors. Some clonotypes were shared by all four sorted-subset donors, while others were not shared. The non-shared ones had lower generation probabilities than the shared ones.

Clones were sequenced by immunoSEQ multiplex PCR, and TCRdb holds only the in-frame ones, with some missing. The repertoire holds about 2,500,000 clones, with over 85% as singletons. For this clone: Its cognate antigen is unknown.

Input material: naive CD4+ T cells sorted from blood. The subset here: CD45RA+ positively selected. The sequence came from a man between 18 and 29 years old in good health. The chain links TRBV6-5 to TRBJ1-2; maybe TRBD1 (5 bases). CDR3 in DNA: TGTGCCAGCAGGCCATTTTTGGGGGGCTATGGCTACACCTTC. Its translation: CASRPFLGGYGYTF.